The 21 T cell receptor beta chains listed next were all sequenced from one sample in a study of early T cells in non-severe SARS-CoV-2 infection. One entry per CDR3 protein results from TCRdb running MiXCR on the 5' RACE reads. The sample contains fewer than 60,000 distinct CDR3 sequences, around 10% of which appear only once. Sequencing used whole blood. These TCRs come from an adult who was a healthcare worker with PCR-confirmed SARS-CoV-2 infection or an uninfected control (not recorded which).

This clonotype was recorded a few times. CDR3 region: CSVEGQGGNEQYF. The CDR3 DNA reads TGCAGCGTTGAAGGGCAGGGAGGTAACGAGCAGTACTTC. V is TRBV29-1 and J is TRBJ2-7; TRBD2 might be the D (6 bases). The length of the CDR3 is 13 residues. The germline V and J ends were trimmed by 1 base and 5 bases, with 12 bases remaining between them. Germline V lookup: CDR1 SQVTM, CDR2 ANQGSEA.

This clonotype was recorded at least ten times. The V and J genes are TRBV10-2 and TRBJ1-2; 8 nucleotides align to TRBD1. The CDR3 spans 16 residues. Germline V gene data show CDR1 as WSHSY and CDR2 as SAAADI. Trimming removed 8 bases from V and 8 bases from J; junction bases left unmatched: 19. CDR3 protein: CASAEGRGRGRVGYTF. CDR3 bases: TGCGCCAGCGCCGAAGGACGGGGCAGGGGGCGAGTGGGCTACACCTTC.

The table lists this clonotype with many counts. The rearrangement links TRBV5-1 to TRBJ1-2, with 7 bases identical to TRBD1. The CDR3 covers 13 residues. Germline values: CDR1 SGHRS, CDR2 YFSETQ. V shed 2 bases and J 7 bases; nucleotides not matched to a gene: 5. CDR3 DNA: TGCGCCAGCAGCTTTTCCGGGACAGCTGGCTACACCTTC. Protein product: CASSFSGTAGYTF.

This chain connects TRBV20-1 to TRBJ2-1; 12 bases line up with TRBD2. This CDR3 is built from 16 residues. V gave up 6 bases and J gave up 10 bases; unmatched junction bases: 16. CDR1 DFQATT and CDR2 SNEGSKA come from the germline V gene (reference sequence). CDR3 region: CSAPLGLAGWGWEQFF. The DNA for the CDR3 is TGCAGTGCCCCCTTAGGACTAGCGGGATGGGGATGGGAGCAGTTCTTC.

This clonotype turned up a few times. This CDR3 is CASWTGGSSPLHF. Written as DNA, the CDR3 is TGCGCCAGCTGGACAGGGGGCAGTTCACCCCTCCACTTT. The chain employs TRBV10-2 and TRBJ1-6, with 11 bases fitting TRBD1. This CDR3 has 13 residues. The V gene end was trimmed by 8 bases and the J gene end by 9 bases; junction bases not matched to a gene: 3. Germline-derived CDR1 and CDR2 are WSHSY and SAAADI.

This clonotype was recorded at least ten times. The chain is built from TRBV7-9 and TRBJ2-1; weak D call: TRBD1 (5 bases). The CDR3 is 12 residues long. The V and J ends lost 1 base and 10 bases respectively, with 8 bases between them. CDR1 SEHNR and CDR2 FQNEAQ come from the germline V gene (reference sequence). CDR3 bases: TGTGCCAGCAGCTTAGAGGGGTTCGAGCAGTTCTTC. Translating gives CASSLEGFEQFF. Drawing the rest from reference TRBV7-9 and TRBJ2-1, the complete variable domain is DTGVSQNPRHKITKRGQNVTFRCDPISEHNRLYWYRQTLGQGPEFLTYFQNEAQLEKSRLLSDRFSAERPKGSFSTLEIQRTEQGDSAMYLCASSLEGFEQFFGPGTRLTVL.

This clonotype has more than one count but fewer than ten. As the CDR3 is not closed by the conserved phenylalanine or tryptophan, this likely results from a read error. It is unclear where the CDR3 begins or ends on the DNA, so no DNA is shown, and the CDR3 is as TCRdb lists it. The V gene is TRBV28, the J gene TRBJ2-7; the table's TRBD2 call for D was not verified on the DNA. Germline V gene data show CDR1 as MDHEN and CDR2 as SYDVKM. The CDR3 length equals 12 residues, ends included. CDR3 in amino acids: CASSTLAGVPFL.

This clonotype was recorded many times. V is TRBV27 and J is TRBJ2-7, with TRBD2 as a possible D gene (5 bases). This CDR3 comprises 13 residues. With 10 bases removed from V and 5 bases from J, the gap between germline ends came to 18 bases. Per the germline V gene, CDR1 is MNHEY and CDR2 is SMNVEV (reference sequence). CDR3 in DNA: TGTGCCACCGCGGAGGCCTGGCTCGACGAGCAGTACTTC. The encoded protein is CATAEAWLDEQYF.

The J gene is TRBJ1-1, the V gene TRBV6-2 or TRBV6-3; the match to TRBD1 covers 9 bases. The J segment lost 6 bases and the V segment lost 6 bases, leaving 8 bases of the junction unmatched. This CDR3 is 14 amino acids long. The germline CDR1 and CDR2 sequences are MNHEY and SVGEGT. CDR3 DNA: TGTGCCAGCAGCACGGGACAGGGTTACGCTGAAGCTTTCTTT. Translating it yields CASSTGQGYAEAFF.

This clonotype has at least ten counts. This sequence joins TRBV7-9 and TRBJ1-1, with D possibly matching TRBD1 (6 bases). Germline CDR1 SEHNR, CDR2 FQNEAQ (reference sequence). This CDR3 is built from 18 residues. Trimming took 0 bases from V and 1 from J, leaving 18 bases between them. CDR3 protein: CASSLALLIPQGNTEAFF. Here the CDR3 DNA reads TGTGCCAGCAGCTTAGCTTTACTTATTCCACAGGGGAACACTGAAGCTTTCTTT.

There are many counts of this clonotype. This rearrangement joins TRBV15 to TRBJ2-1, with D perhaps given as TRBD1 or TRBD2 (5 bases each). Trimming stripped 0 bases from V and 9 bases from J, with 12 bases between. Germline V gene sequence: CDR1 LNHNV, CDR2 YYDKDF (reference sequence). There are 14 residues in the CDR3. CDR3 region: CATSRDRGAGEQFF. CDR3 DNA: TGTGCCACCAGCAGAGATAGAGGGGCTGGTGAGCAGTTCTTC.

This clonotype was observed at least ten times. This chain joins TRBV12-3 or TRBV12-4 and TRBJ1-1; the D is unclear. This CDR3 region has 13 residues. V lost 7 bases and J 5 bases, leaving 14 bases between the germline ends. CDR3: CASNHNQWTEAFF. CDR3 bases: TGTGCCAGCAACCACAATCAGTGGACTGAAGCTTTCTTT.

This clonotype was seen ten or more times. The J gene is TRBJ2-1, the V gene TRBV24-1; 11 bases are shared with TRBD1. The CDR3 totals 15 residues. Trimming removed 4 bases from V and 4 bases from J; junction bases left unmatched: 2. Germline V lookup: CDR1 KGHDR, CDR2 SFDVKD. The CDR3 region is CATSEGDRGYNEQFF. The CDR3 DNA sequence: TGTGCCACCAGTGAGGGGGACAGGGGGTACAATGAGCAGTTCTTC.

In this sample, this clonotype turned up many times. This chain links TRBV7-3 with TRBJ2-1; D not resolved. Germline V gene sequence: CDR1 SGHTA, CDR2 FQGTGA. V was cut by 5 bases and J by 7 bases, with 12 bases left in between. The CDR3 runs to 13 residues. The CDR3 DNA is TGTGCCAGCAGCCGAAATGTGGGGAATGAGCAGTTCTTC. This translates into CASSRNVGNEQFF.

The genes are TRBV6-5 and TRBJ2-7; D is undetermined. The germline V gene encodes CDR1 MNHEY and CDR2 SVGAGI. The V and J ends lost 6 bases and 7 bases respectively, with 1 base between them. The CDR3 is made up of 8 amino acids. The CDR3 region is CASREQYF. In nucleotides, the CDR3 is TGTGCCAGCAGGGAGCAGTACTTC.

Only a few counts were recorded for this clonotype. This sequence joins TRBV19 and TRBJ1-6; D might be TRBD1 (5 bases). Germline loops: CDR1 LNHDA, CDR2 SQIVND (reference sequence). The CDR3 loop spans 13 amino acids. V shed 6 bases and J shed 10 bases, with 13 bases lying between them. The CDR3 bases are TGTGCCAGTAGATCCGGGGGGGACTCACCCCTCCACTTT. Protein: CASRSGGDSPLHF.

Ten or more counts support this clonotype. The chain recombines TRBV11-2 with TRBJ2-5, with D unresolved. Germline loops: CDR1 SGHAT, CDR2 FQNNGV. Trimming took off 2 bases at V and 2 bases at J, with 12 bases between the two ends. CDR3 length: 15 residues. CDR3 protein: CASSLLPRRQETQYF. The CDR3 nucleotides are TGTGCCAGCAGCTTACTACCTCGTCGGCAAGAGACCCAGTACTTC.

This clonotype was detected ten times or more. The V and J genes are TRBV5-5 and TRBJ1-5; D gene unclear. In germline, CDR1 is SGHKS, CDR2 YYEKEE (reference sequence). The CDR3 totals 14 residues. V was trimmed by 0 bases and J by 2 bases, leaving 6 bases between them. CDR3 sequence: CASSLAGGNQPQHF. The DNA of the CDR3 is TGTGCCAGCAGCTTGGCAGGCGGCAATCAGCCCCAGCATTTT.

This clonotype was recorded many times. The chain links TRBV6-6 to TRBJ1-2; TRBD1 is a possible D gene (5 bases). The germline V and J ends were trimmed by 5 bases and 6 bases, with 13 bases remaining between them. The CDR3 sequence is 13 residues long. Germline CDR1 reads MNHNY; CDR2 reads SVGAGI (reference sequence). The CDR3, as DNA: TGTGCCAGCAGTCTAATCGGGACTAATGGCTACACCTTC. Translated, it gives CASSLIGTNGYTF.

On this clonotype: Just one base apart from a much larger clone, this may be a read error. This chain uses TRBV20-1 with TRBJ2-3, with no clear D. The length of the CDR3 is 14 residues. Per germline, CDR1 DFQATT and CDR2 SNEGSKA (reference sequence). The CDR3 DNA reads TGCAGAGCTAGAGATTCCGCCCGTACAGATACGCAGTATTTT. The encoded protein is CRARDSARTDTQYF.

This clonotype was counted a few times. The genes are TRBV4-1 and TRBJ2-5, with 11 bases matching TRBD1. The CDR3 is 14 amino acids. Germline V lookup: CDR1 MGHRA, CDR2 YSYEKL. V trimming: 4 bases; J trimming: 6 bases; junction bases outside the gene matches: 4. For the CDR3, the DNA is TGCGCCAGCAGCCTCGGACAGGGGGCTAAGACCCAGTACTTC. The encoded protein is CASSLGQGAKTQYF.